The present entry profiles one T cell receptor beta chain with its context. Its antigen is as yet unknown. The method was immunoSEQ multiplex PCR; TCRdb's version includes in-frame clones alone and lacks a portion of them. The table records 150,000 to 200,000 clones, approximately 86% of them present only once. This record comes from a study of lymphopenia after photon versus proton radiotherapy. Study-level findings and limits: Oligoclonal CD8+ Temra expansion after nadir drove photon patients' diversity drop.

Between the trimmed V and J ends, which lost 3 bases and 7 bases, there was a span of 10 bases. The CDR3 is 12 residues long. The germline V gene encodes CDR1 SGHRS and CDR2 YFSETQ. This material consisted of peripheral blood, taken from a patient treated with photon-based radiotherapy. The origin of this receptor is a man aged 50 to 59 with gastric cancer. The chain joins TRBV5-1 to TRBJ1-1; D call uncertain. CDR3 in DNA: TGCGCCAGCAGCTCCTTGGGAGGTGAAGCTTTCTTT. Protein product: CASSSLGGEAFF.